These 3 T cell receptor beta chains share one sample of origin, sequenced in a study of post-analysis software for immune sequencing data. Study-level points and caveats: Elevated frequency relative to controls characterized several TRBV segments in patients, TRBV5-6, TRBV5-1 and TRBV20-1 among them.

These receptors' antigens are unknown. Unique molecular identifiers were present in the TCR beta cDNA libraries. A single record per CDR3 protein comes from TCRdb applying MiXCR to the PCR reads. The sample shows more than 500,000 distinct CDR3 sequences, about a third of them seen only once. Material: blood. The receptor source for this set is a girl aged 2-17 years with multiple sclerosis.

In its sample, this clonotype was seen many times. The chain combines TRBV9 with TRBJ1-1, with TRBD1 as a possible D gene (5 bases). Germline V lookup: CDR1 SGDLS, CDR2 YYNGEE. V dropped 4 bases and J dropped 4 bases, with 14 bases sitting between them. The CDR3 covers 14 residues. The CDR3 loop is CASSRRRGGTEAFF. CDR3 coding DNA: TGTGCCAGCAGCAGACGACGGGGGGGCACTGAAGCTTTCTTT.

V and J are TRBV7-9 and TRBJ1-2; D remains ambiguous. Per germline, CDR1 SEHNR and CDR2 FQNEAQ (reference sequence). The CDR3 runs to 14 residues. V lost 4 bases and J 1 base, leaving 10 bases between the germline ends. The CDR3 sequence: CASSSEGNNYGYTF. The CDR3, as DNA: TGTGCCAGCAGCTCCGAAGGGAATAACTATGGCTACACCTTC.

The sample holds a few counts of this clonotype. The rearrangement uses TRBV7-8 and TRBJ1-4; unclear D gene. V was pared by 5 bases and J by 3 bases, with 16 bases between. This CDR3 comprises 16 residues. CDR1 is SGHVS and CDR2 is FQNEAQ in the germline V gene. The DNA for the CDR3 is TGTGCCAGCAGCCCCCGGGTCTTCAAGGCTAATGAAAAACTGTTTTTT. Translating gives CASSPRVFKANEKLFF.